Listed here is a single T cell receptor beta chain. The assay was immunoSEQ multiplex PCR, and TCRdb's table has in-frame clones only and misses some. In the table there are 100,000 or so clones, 75% to 90% of which are singletons. The data derive from a study of identifying expanded T cells in peripheral blood. CDR1 GTSNPN and CDR2 SVGIG come from the germline V gene (reference sequence). The CDR3 is made up of 13 amino acids. V lost 2 bases and J lost 6, with 12 bases in between. The receptor's source is a person between 18 and 75 years old in good health. This chain links TRBV30 with TRBJ2-3; D not resolved. The sample comprised blood. CDR3 nucleotide sequence: TGTGCCTGGAGTTTTTTAGGGAAGGATACGCAGTATTTT. Protein: CAWSFLGKDTQYF.